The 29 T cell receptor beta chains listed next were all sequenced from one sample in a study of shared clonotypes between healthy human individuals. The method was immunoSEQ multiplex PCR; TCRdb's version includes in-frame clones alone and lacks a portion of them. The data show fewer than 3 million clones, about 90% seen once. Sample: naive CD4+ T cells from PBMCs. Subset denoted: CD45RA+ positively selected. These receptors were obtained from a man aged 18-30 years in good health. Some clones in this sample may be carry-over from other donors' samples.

The CDR3 spells CAITRQISGNTIYF. The CDR3 bases are TGTGCCATCACCCGACAGATCTCTGGAAACACCATATATTTT. The V and J genes are TRBV10-3 and TRBJ1-3; tentatively, D is TRBD1 (5 bases). In germline, CDR1 is ENHRY, CDR2 SYGVKD. This CDR3 is 14 amino acids long. The germline V and J ends were trimmed by 7 bases and 0 bases, with 10 bases remaining between them.

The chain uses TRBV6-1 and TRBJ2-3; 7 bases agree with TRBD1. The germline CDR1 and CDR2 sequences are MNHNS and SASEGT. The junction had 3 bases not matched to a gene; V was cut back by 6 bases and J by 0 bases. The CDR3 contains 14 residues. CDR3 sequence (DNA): TGTGCCAGCAGAAGGGGGCCTAGCACAGATACGCAGTATTTT. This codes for CASRRGPSTDTQYF.

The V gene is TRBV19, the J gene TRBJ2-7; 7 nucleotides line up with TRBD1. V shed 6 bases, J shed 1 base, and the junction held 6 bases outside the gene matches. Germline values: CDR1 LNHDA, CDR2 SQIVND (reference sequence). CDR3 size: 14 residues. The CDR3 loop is CASRKRQGSYEQYF. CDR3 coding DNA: TGTGCCAGTAGAAAACGACAGGGTTCCTACGAGCAGTACTTC.

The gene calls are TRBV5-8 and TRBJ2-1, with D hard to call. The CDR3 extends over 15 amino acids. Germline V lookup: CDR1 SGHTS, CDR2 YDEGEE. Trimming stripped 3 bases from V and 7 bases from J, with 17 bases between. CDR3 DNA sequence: TGTGCCAGCAGCTCCGGGCCCAAATTTCGGAATGAGCAGTTCTTC. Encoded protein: CASSSGPKFRNEQFF.

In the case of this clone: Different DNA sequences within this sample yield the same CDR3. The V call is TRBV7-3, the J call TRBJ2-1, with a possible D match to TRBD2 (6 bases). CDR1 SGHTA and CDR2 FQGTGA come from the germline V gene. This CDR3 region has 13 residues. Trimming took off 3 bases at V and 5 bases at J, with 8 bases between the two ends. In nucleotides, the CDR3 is TGTGCCAGCAGCTTGACTAGAAACAATGAGCAGTTCTTC. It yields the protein CASSLTRNNEQFF.

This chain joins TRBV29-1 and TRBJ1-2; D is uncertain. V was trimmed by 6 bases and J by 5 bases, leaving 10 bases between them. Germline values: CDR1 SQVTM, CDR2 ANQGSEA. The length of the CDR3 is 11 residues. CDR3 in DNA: TGCAGCGTGACGAATGGGTATGGCTACACCTTC. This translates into CSVTNGYGYTF.

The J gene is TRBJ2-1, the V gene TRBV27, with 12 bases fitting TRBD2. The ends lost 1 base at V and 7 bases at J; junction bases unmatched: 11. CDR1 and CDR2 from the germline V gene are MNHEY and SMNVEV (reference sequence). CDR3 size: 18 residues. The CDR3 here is CASSLFGLAGPTGNEQFF. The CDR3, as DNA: TGTGCCAGCAGTTTATTCGGACTAGCGGGACCCACGGGGAATGAGCAGTTCTTC.

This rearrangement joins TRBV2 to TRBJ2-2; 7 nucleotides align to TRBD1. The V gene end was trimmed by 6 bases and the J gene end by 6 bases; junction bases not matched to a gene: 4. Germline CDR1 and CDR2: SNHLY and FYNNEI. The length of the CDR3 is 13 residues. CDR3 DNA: TGTGCCAGCAGCGCGACAGGGTCCGGGGAGCTGTTTTTT. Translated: CASSATGSGELFF.

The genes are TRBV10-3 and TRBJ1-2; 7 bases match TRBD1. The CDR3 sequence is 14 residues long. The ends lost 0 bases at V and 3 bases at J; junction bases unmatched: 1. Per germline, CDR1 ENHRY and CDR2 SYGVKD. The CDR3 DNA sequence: TGTGCCATCAGTGAGTCGGGACAGCACTATGGCTACACCTTC. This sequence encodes CAISESGQHYGYTF.

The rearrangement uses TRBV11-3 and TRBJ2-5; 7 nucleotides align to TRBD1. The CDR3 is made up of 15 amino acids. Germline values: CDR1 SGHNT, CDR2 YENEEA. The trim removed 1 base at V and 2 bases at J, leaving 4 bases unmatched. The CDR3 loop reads CASSLGQGQQETQYF. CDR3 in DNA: TGTGCCAGCAGCTTAGGACAGGGCCAACAAGAGACCCAGTACTTC. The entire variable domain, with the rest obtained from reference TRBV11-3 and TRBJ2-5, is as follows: EAGVVQSPRYKIIEKKQPVAFWCNPISGHNTLYWYLQNLGQGPELLIRYENEEAVDDSQLPKDRFSAERLKGVDSTLKIQPAELGDSAVYLCASSLGQGQQETQYFGPGTRLLVL.

The CDR3 protein is CASSLRYSGGGLTTATNEKLFF. The CDR3 nucleotides read TGTGCCAGCAGCTTGCGGTATTCGGGAGGGGGACTTACAACGGCAACTAATGAAAAACTGTTTTTT. The chain recombines TRBV27 with TRBJ1-4; D is perhaps TRBD1 (6 bases). The V gene lost 6 bases and the J gene lost 0 bases, with 32 bases spanning the gap. CDR1 is MNHEY and CDR2 is SMNVEV in the germline V gene (reference sequence). This CDR3 contains 22 residues.

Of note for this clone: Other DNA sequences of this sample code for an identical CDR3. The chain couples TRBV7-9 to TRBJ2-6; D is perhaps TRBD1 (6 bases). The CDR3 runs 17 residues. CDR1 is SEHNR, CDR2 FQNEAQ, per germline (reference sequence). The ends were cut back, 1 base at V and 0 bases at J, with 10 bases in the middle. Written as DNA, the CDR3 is TGTGCCAGCAGCTTAGGGGGGCCCCTCTCTGGGGCCAACGTCCTGACTTTC. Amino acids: CASSLGGPLSGANVLTF.

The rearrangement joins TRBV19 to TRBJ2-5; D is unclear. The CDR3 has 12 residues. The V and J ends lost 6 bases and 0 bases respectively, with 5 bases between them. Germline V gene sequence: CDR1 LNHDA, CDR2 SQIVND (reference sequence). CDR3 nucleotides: TGTGCCAGTAGGGCTAACCAAGAGACCCAGTACTTC. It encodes CASRANQETQYF.

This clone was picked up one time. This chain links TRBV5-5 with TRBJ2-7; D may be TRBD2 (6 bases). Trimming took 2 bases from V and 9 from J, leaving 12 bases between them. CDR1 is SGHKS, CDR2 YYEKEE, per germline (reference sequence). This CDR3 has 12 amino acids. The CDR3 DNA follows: TGTGCCAGCAGCTTTTTTGGGACTGCGCAGTACTTC. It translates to CASSFFGTAQYF.

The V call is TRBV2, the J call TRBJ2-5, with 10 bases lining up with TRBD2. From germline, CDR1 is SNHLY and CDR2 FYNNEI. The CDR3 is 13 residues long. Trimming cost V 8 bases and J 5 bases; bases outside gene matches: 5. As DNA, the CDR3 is TGTGCCAGCGGGGGACTAGCGAGGGAGACCCAGTACTTC. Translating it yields CASGGLARETQYF.

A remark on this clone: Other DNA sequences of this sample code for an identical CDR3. The CDR3: CASSPLGQGTYEQYF. CDR3 in DNA: TGTGCCAGCTCACCACTGGGACAGGGCACCTACGAGCAGTACTTC. The gene calls are TRBV18 and TRBJ2-7; 9 bases line up with TRBD1. This CDR3 has 15 amino acids. J gave up 2 bases and V 1 base, and 3 bases lay outside the gene matches. Looked up from germline, CDR1 is KGHSH and CDR2 is LQKENI.

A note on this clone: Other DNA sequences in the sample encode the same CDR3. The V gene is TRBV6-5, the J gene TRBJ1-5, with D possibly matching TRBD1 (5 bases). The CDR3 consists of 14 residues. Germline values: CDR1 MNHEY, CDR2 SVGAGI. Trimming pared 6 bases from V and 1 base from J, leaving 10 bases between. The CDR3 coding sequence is TGTGCCAGCAGCCGACGGGACAGCAATCAGCCCCAGCATTTT. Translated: CASSRRDSNQPQHF.

The CDR3: CASSVRGEQFF. DNA of the CDR3: TGCGCCAGCAGCGTTAGGGGTGAGCAGTTCTTC. This chain uses TRBV5-1 with TRBJ2-1, with D maybe TRBD1 (5 bases). Trimming pared 4 bases from V and 9 bases from J, leaving 8 bases between. Germline CDR1 SGHRS, CDR2 YFSETQ. This CDR3 spans 11 amino acids.

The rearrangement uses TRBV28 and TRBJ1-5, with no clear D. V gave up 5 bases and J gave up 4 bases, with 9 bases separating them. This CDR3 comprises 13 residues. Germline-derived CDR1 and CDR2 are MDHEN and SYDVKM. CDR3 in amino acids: CASSGRNNQPQHF. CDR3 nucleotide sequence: TGTGCCAGCAGTGGCAGAAATAATCAGCCCCAGCATTTT.

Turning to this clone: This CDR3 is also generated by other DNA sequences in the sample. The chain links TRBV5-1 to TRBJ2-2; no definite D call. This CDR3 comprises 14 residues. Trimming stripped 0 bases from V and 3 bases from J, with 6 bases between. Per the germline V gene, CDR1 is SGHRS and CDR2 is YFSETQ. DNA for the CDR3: TGCGCCAGCAGCTTGGGCCAATACACCGGGGAGCTGTTTTTT. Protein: CASSLGQYTGELFF.

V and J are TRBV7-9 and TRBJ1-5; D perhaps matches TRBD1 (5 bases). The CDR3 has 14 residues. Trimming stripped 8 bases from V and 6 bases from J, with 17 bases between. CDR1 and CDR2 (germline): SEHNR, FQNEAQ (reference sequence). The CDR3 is CASGADGGGQPQHF. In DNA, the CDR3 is TGTGCCAGCGGCGCTGACGGGGGAGGTCAGCCCCAGCATTTT. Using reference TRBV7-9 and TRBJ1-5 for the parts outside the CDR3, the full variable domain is DTGVSQNPRHKITKRGQNVTFRCDPISEHNRLYWYRQTLGQGPEFLTYFQNEAQLEKSRLLSDRFSAERPKGSFSTLEIQRTEQGDSAMYLCASGADGGGQPQHFGDGTRLSIL.

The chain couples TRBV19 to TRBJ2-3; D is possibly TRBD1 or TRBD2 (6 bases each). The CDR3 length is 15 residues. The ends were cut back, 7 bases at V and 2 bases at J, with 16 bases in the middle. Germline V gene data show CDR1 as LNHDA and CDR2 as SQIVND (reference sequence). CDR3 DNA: TGTGCCAGTACGGACCGGGGGACACCCACAGATACGCAGTATTTT. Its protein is CASTDRGTPTDTQYF.

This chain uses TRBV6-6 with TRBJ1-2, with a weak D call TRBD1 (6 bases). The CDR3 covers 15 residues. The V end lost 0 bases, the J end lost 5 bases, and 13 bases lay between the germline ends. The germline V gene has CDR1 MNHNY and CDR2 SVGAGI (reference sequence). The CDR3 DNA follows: TGTGCCAGCAGTTACTCGGCGGGGGCCGAGTATGGCTACACCTTC. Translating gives CASSYSAGAEYGYTF.

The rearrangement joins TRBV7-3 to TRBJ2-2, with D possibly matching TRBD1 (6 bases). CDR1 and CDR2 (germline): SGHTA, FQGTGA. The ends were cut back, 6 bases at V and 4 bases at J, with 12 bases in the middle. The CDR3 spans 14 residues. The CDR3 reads CASSPGHLTGELFF. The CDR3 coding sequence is TGTGCCAGCAGTCCGGGACATCTCACCGGGGAGCTGTTTTTT.

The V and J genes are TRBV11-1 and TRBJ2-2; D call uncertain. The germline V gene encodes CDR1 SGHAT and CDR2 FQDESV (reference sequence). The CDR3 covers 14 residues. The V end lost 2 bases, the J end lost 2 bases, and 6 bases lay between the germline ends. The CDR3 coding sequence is TGTGCCAGCAGCTTACCACTTAACACCGGGGAGCTGTTTTTT. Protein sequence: CASSLPLNTGELFF.

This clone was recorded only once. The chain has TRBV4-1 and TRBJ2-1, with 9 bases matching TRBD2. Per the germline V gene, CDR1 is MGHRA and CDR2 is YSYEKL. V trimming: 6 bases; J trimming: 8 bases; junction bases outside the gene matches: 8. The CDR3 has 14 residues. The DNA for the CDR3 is TGCGCCAGCAGAGCGGCGGGAGGGCCCTATGAGCAGTTCTTC. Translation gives CASRAAGGPYEQFF.

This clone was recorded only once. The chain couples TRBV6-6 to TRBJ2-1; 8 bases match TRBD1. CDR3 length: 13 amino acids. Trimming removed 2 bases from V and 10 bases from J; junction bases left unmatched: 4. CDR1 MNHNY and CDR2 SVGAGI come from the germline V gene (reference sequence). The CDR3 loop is CASSYTRTGEQFF. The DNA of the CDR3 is TGTGCCAGCAGTTACACACGGACAGGGGAGCAGTTCTTC.

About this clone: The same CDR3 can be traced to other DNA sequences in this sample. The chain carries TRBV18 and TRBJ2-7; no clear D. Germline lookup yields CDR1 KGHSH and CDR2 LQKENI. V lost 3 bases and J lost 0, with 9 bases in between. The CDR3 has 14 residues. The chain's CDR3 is CASSPAVSSYEQYF. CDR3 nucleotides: TGTGCCAGCTCACCGGCGGTGAGCTCCTACGAGCAGTACTTC. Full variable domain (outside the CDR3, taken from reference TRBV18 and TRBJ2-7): NAGVMQNPRHLVRRRGQEARLRCSPMKGHSHVYWYRQLPEEGLKFMVYLQKENIIDESGMPKERFSAEFPKEGPSILRIQQVVRGDSAAYFCASSPAVSSYEQYFGPGTRLTVT.

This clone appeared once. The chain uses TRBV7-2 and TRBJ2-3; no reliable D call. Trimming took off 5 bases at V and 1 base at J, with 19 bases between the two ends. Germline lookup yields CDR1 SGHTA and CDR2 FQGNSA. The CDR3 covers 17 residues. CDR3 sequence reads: CASSEIRSRRGTDTQYF. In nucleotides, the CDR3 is TGTGCCAGCAGCGAGATCCGGAGTAGGCGTGGCACAGATACGCAGTATTTT.